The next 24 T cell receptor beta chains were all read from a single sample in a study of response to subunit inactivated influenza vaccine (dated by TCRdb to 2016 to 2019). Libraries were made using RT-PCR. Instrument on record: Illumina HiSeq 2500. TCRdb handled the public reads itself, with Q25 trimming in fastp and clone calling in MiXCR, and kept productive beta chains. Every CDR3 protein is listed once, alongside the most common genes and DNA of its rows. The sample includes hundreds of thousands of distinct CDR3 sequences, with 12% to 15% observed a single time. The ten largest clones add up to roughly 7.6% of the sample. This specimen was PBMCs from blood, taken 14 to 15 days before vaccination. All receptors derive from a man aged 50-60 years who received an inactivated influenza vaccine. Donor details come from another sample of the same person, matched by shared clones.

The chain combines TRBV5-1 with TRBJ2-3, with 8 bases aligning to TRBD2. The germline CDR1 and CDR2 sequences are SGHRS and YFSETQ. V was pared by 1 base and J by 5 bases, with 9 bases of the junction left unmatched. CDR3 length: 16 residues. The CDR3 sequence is CASSLRDGRAGDTQYF. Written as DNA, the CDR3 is TGCGCCAGCAGCTTGCGTGACGGGAGGGCCGGAGATACGCAGTATTTT.

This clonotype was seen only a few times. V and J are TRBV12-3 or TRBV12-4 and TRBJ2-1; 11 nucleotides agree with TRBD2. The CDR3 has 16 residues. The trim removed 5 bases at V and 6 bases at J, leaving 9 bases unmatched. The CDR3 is CASSLRSGRGSNEQFF. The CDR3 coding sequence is TGTGCCAGCAGTCTCCGTAGCGGGAGGGGGAGCAATGAGCAGTTCTTC.

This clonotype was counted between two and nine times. The CDR3 loop reads CSARDLPGRGTEKLFF. The CDR3 nucleotides read TGCAGTGCTAGAGATCTCCCCGGCAGGGGTACTGAAAAACTGTTTTTT. The chain recombines TRBV20-1 with TRBJ1-4; D may be TRBD1 (6 bases). V was pared by 0 bases and J by 7 bases, with 18 bases between. This CDR3 spans 16 amino acids. Germline-derived CDR1 and CDR2 are DFQATT and SNEGSKA (reference sequence).

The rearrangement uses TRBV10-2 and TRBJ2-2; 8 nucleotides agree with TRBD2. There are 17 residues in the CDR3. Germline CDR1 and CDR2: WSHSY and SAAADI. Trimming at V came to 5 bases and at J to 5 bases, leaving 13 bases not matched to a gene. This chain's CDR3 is CASSSLSGGGRTGELFF. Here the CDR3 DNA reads TGCGCCAGCAGTAGCCTATCTGGCGGGGGGCGAACCGGGGAGCTGTTTTTT.

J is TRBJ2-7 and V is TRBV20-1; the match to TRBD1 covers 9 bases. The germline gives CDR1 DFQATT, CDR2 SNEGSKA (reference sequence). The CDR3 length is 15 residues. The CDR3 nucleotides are TGCTTTGCTAGAGATCTACAGGGGGCTGTGGGCGAGCAGTACTTC. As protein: CFARDLQGAVGEQYF.

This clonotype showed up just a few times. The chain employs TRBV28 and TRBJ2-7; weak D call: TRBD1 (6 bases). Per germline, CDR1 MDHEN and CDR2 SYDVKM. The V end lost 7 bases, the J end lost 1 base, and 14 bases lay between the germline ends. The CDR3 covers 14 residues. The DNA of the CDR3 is TGTGCCAGCACCCAGGGGCGAAGGTCCTACGAGCAGTACTTC. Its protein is CASTQGRRSYEQYF.

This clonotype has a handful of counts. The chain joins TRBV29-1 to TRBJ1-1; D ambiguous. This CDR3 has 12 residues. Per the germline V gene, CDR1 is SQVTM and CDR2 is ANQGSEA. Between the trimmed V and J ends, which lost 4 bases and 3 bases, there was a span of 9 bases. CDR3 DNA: TGCAGCGTTGTCGACGGAGACACTGAAGCTTTCTTT. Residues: CSVVDGDTEAFF. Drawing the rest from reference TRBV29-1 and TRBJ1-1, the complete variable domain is SAVISQKPSRDICQRGTSLTIQCQVDSQVTMMFWYRQQPGQSLTLIATANQGSEATYESGFVIDKFPISRPNLTFSTLTVSNMSPEDSSIYLCSVVDGDTEAFFGQGTRLTVV.

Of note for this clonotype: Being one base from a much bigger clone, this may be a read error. This chain's CDR3 is CASSLRRQETQYF. The CDR3 DNA follows: TGTGCCAGCAGTTTACGGCGGCAAGAGACCCAGTACTTC. V usage is TRBV12-3 or TRBV12-4 and J usage is TRBJ2-5; no firm D call. V was shortened by 2 bases and J by 2 bases, with 6 bases between the two germline ends. The CDR3 covers 13 residues.

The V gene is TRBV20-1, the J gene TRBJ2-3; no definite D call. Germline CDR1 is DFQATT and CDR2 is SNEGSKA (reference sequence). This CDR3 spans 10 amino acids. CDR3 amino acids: CSPRMDTQYF. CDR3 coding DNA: TGCAGCCCCAGAATGGACACGCAGTATTTT.

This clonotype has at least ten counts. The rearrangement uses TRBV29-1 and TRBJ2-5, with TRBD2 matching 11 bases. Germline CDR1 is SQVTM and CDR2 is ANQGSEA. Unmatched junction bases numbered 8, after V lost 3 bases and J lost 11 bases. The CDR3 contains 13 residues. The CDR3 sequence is CSVDLAGGTRQYF. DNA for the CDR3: TGCAGCGTTGATCTAGCGGGAGGAACAAGACAGTACTTC.

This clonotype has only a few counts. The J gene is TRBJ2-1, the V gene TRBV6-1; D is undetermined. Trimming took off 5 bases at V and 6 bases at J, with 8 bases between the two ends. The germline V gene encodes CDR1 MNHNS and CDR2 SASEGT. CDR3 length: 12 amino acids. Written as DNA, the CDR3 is TGTGCCAGCAGTCAGGTTGGCAATGAGCAGTTCTTC. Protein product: CASSQVGNEQFF.

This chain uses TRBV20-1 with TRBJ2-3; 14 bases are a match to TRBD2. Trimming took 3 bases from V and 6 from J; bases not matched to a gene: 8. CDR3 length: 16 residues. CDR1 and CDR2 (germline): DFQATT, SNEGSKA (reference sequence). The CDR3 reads CSARDSGTSGSDTQYF. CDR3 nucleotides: TGCAGTGCTAGGGACTCCGGGACTAGCGGGAGTGATACGCAGTATTTT.

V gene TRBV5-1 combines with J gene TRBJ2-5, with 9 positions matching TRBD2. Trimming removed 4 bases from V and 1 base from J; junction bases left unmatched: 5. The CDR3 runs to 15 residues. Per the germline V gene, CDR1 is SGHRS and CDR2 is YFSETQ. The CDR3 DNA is TGCGCCAGCAGCGTCCAGCGGGGGGTCCAAGAGACCCAGTACTTC. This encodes CASSVQRGVQETQYF.

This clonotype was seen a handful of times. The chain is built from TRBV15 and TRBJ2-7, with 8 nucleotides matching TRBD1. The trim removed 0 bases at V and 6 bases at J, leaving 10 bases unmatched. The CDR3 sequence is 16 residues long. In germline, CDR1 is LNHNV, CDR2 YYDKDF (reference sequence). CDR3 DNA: TGTGCCACCAGCAGAGATTTGGGGACAGGCTTGGGCGAGCAGTACTTC. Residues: CATSRDLGTGLGEQYF.

CDR3 DNA: TGTGCCAGCAGTCAGAGGACGATCGGGGGCTACACCTTC. This gives the protein CASSQRTIGGYTF. The chain combines TRBV28 with TRBJ1-2; no firm D call. Trimming left V 5 bases short and J 8 bases short, with 15 bases between. The CDR3 has 13 residues. Per germline, CDR1 MDHEN and CDR2 SYDVKM.

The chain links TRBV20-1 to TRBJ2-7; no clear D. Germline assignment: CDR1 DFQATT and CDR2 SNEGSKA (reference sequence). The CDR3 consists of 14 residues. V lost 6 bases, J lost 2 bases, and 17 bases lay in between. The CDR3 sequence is CSASQDIQTYEQYF. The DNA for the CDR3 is TGCAGTGCCAGCCAAGACATCCAAACCTACGAGCAGTACTTC.

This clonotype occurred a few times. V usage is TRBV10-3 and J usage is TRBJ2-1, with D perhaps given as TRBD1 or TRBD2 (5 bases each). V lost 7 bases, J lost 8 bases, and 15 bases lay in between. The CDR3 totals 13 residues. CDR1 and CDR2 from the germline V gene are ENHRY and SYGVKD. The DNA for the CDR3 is TGTGCCATCACGGGGCGGCTTGTCGATGAGCAGTTCTTC. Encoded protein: CAITGRLVDEQFF.

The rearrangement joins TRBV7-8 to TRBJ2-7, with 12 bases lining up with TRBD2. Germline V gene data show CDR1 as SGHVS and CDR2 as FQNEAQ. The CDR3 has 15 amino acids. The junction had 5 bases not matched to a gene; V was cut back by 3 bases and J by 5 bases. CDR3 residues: CASSFTTSGRDEQYF. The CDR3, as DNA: TGTGCCAGCAGCTTTACGACTAGCGGGAGAGACGAGCAGTACTTC.

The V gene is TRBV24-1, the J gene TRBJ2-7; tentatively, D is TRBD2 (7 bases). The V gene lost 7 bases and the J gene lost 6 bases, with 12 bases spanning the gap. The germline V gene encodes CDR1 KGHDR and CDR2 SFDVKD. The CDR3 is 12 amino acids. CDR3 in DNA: TGTGCCACCAGAGGGGGGGGCGCCGAGCAGTACTTC. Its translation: CATRGGGAEQYF.

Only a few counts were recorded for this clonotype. The CDR3 sequence: CSVEEALAGSLINEQFF. The CDR3 bases are TGCAGCGTTGAAGAGGCCCTAGCGGGAAGTTTAATAAATGAGCAGTTCTTC. This chain links TRBV29-1 with TRBJ2-1, with 9 positions matching TRBD2. Germline values: CDR1 SQVTM, CDR2 ANQGSEA. Germline trimming cut 0 bases from V and 7 bases from J; bases unmatched to any gene: 13. This CDR3 has 17 amino acids.

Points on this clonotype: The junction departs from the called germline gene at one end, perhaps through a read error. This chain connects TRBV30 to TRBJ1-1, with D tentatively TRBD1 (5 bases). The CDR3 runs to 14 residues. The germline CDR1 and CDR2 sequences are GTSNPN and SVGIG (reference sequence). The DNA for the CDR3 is TGTGCCTGGCCGCCTAAGGGACCAGGAACTGAAGTTTTCTTT. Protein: CAWPPKGPGTEVFF.

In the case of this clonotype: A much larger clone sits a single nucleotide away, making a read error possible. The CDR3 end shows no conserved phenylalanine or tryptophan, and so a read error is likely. CDR3 sequence (DNA): TGTGCCAGCAGCCCCCAGCCCGATGGGACCAGACAGTTCCTC. Translated: CASSPQPDGTRQFL. The chain has TRBV7-2 and TRBJ2-1; possibly TRBD1 or TRBD2 for D (5 bases each). With 5 bases removed from V and 13 bases from J, the gap between germline ends came to 21 bases. Germline-derived CDR1 and CDR2 are SGHTA and FQGNSA. The CDR3 sequence is 14 residues long.

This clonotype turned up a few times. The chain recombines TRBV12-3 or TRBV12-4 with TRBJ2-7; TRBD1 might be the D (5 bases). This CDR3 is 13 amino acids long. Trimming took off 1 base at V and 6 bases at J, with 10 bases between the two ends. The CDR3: CASSLGRRAEQYF. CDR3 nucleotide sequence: TGTGCCAGCAGTTTAGGACGCAGGGCCGAGCAGTACTTC.

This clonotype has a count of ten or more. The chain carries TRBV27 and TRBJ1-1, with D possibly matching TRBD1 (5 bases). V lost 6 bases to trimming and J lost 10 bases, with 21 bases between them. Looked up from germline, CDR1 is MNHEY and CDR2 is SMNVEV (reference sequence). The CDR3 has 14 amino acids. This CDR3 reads CASRVFFERDPAFF. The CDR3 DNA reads TGTGCCAGCAGGGTCTTTTTTGAGCGGGACCCAGCTTTCTTT.